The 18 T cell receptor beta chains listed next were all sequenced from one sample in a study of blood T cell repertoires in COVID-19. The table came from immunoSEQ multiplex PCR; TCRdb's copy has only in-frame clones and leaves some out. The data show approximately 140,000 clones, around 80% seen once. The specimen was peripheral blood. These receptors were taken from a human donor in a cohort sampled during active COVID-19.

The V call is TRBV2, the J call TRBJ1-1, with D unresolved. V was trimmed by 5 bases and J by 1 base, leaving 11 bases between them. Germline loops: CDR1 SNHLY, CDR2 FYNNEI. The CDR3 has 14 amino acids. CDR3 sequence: CASSLARENTEAFF. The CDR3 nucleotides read TGTGCCAGCAGTTTAGCGAGGGAGAACACTGAAGCTTTCTTT.

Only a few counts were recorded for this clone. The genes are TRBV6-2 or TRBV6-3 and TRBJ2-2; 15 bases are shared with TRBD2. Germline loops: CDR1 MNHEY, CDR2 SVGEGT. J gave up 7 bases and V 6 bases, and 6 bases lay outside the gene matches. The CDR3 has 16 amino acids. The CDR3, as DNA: TGTGCCAGCAGCGGACTAGCGGGGGGGAGTGACGGGGAGCTGTTTTTT. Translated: CASSGLAGGSDGELFF.

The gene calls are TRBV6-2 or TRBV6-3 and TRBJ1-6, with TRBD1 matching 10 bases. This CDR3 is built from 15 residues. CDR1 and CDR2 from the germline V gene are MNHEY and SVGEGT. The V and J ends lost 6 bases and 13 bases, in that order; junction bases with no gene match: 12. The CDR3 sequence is CASRPLRDRGGPLHF. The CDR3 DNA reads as TGTGCCAGCAGACCTCTCCGGGACAGGGGAGGTCCCCTCCACTTT.

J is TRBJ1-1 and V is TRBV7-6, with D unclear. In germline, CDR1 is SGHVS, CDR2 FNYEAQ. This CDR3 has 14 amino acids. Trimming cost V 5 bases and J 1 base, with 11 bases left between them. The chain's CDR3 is CASSRQRANTEAFF. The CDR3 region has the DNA TGTGCCAGCAGCCGCCAGCGAGCGAACACTGAAGCTTTCTTT.

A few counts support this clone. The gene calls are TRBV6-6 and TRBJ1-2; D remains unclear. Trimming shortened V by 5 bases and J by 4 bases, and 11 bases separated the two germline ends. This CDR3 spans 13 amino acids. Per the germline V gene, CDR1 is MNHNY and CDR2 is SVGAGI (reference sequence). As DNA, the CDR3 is TGTGCCAGCAGTACAAGACTCTCCTATGGCTACACCTTC. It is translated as CASSTRLSYGYTF.

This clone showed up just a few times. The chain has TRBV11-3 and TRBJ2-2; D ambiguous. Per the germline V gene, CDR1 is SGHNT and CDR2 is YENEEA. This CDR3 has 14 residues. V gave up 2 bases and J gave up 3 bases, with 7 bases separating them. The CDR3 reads CASSLSVHTGELFF. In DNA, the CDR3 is TGTGCCAGCAGCTTATCCGTCCACACCGGGGAGCTGTTTTTT.

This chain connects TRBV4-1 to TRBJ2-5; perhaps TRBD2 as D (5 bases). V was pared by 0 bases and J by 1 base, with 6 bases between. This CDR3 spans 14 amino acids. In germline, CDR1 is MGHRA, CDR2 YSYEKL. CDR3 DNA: TGCGCCAGCAGCCAAGAAGGGAGCCAAGAGACCCAGTACTTC. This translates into CASSQEGSQETQYF.

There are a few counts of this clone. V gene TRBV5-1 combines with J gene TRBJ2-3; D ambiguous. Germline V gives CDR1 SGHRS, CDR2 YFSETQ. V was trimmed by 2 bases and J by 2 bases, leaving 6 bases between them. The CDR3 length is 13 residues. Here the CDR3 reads CASSLHFTDTQYF. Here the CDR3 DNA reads TGCGCCAGCAGCTTACATTTCACAGATACGCAGTATTTT.

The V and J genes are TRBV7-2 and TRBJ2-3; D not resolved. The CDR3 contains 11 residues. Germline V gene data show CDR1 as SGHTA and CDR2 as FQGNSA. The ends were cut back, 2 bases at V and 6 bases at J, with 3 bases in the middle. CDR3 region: CASSLRDTQYF. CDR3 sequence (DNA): TGTGCCAGCAGCTTACGGGATACGCAGTATTTT.

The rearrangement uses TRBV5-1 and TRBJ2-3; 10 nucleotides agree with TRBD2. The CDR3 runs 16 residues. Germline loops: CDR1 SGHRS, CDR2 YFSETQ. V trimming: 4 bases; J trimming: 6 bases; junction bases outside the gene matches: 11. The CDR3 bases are TGCGCCAGCAGCCCCAATTTCAGCGGGGGGGGCGATACGCAGTATTTT. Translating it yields CASSPNFSGGGDTQYF.

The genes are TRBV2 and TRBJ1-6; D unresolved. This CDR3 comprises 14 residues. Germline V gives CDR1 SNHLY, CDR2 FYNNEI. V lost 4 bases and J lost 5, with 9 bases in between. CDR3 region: CASSGSVNNSPLHF. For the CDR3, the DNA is TGTGCCAGCAGTGGGAGCGTTAATAATTCACCCCTCCACTTT.

This CDR3 reads CASSQGKNTEAFF. CDR3 DNA sequence: TGTGCCAGCAGCCAGGGAAAGAACACTGAAGCTTTCTTT. The rearrangement links TRBV5-4 to TRBJ1-1, with TRBD1 as a possible D gene (5 bases). CDR1 and CDR2 from the germline V gene are SGHNT and YYREEE (reference sequence). V dropped 4 bases and J dropped 1 base, with 8 bases sitting between them. There are 13 residues in the CDR3.

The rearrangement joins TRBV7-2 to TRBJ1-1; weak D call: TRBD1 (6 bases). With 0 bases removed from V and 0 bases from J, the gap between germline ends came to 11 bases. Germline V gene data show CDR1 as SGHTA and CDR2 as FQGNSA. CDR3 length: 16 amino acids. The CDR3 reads CASSLAGAGVNTEAFF. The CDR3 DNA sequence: TGTGCCAGCAGCTTAGCAGGGGCAGGGGTGAACACTGAAGCTTTCTTT. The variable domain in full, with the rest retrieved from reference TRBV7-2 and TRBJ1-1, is GAGVSQSPSNKVTEKGKDVELRCDPISGHTALYWYRQSLGQGLEFLIYFQGNSAPDKSGLPSDRFSAERTGGSVSTLTIQRTQQEDSAVYLCASSLAGAGVNTEAFFGQGTRLTVV.

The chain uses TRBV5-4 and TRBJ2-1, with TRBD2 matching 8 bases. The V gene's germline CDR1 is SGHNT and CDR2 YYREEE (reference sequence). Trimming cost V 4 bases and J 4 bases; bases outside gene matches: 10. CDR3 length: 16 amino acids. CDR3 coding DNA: TGTGCCAGCAGCACGCCAGGGACTAGGGGGTACAATGAGCAGTTCTTC. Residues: CASSTPGTRGYNEQFF.

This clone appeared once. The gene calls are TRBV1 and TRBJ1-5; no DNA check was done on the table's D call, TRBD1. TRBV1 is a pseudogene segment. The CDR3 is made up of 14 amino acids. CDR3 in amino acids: CTSSLTGKNQPQHF. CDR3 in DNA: TGCACCAGCAGCCTGACAGGGAAGAATCAGCCCCAGCATTTT.

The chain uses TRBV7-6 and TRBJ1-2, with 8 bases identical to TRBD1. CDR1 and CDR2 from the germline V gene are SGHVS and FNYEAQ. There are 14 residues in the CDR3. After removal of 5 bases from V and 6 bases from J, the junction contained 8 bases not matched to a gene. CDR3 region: CASSPAGGADGYTF. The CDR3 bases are TGTGCCAGCAGCCCAGCAGGGGGCGCGGATGGCTACACCTTC.

CDR3 in DNA: TGTGCCAGCCGTGAGGGGGCAATCCTGTCCACTGAAGCTTTCTTT. Its protein product is CASREGAILSTEAFF. The chain links TRBV5-4 to TRBJ1-1, with TRBD1 identical over 7 bases. CDR1 is SGHNT, CDR2 YYREEE, per germline (reference sequence). The CDR3 contains 15 residues. Unmatched junction bases numbered 13, after V lost 7 bases and J lost 4 bases.

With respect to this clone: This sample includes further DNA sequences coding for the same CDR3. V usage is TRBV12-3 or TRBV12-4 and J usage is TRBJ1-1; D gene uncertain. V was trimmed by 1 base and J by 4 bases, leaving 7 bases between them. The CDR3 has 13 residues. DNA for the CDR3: TGTGCCAGCAGTTTAGGCACGGGCACTGAAGCTTTCTTT. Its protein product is CASSLGTGTEAFF.